This T cell receptor beta chain was sequenced for a study of liver allograft versus peripheral blood T cells. Across the whole study: Liver transplant recipients had T cell receptor repertoires compared between transplanted liver and peripheral blood.

From the reads, TCRdb called clonotypes with MiXCR, one entry per CDR3 protein. The data hold around 15,000 distinct CDR3 sequences, with 20% to 25% observed a single time. The TCR was taken from a human patient who had a liver transplant. These T cells may partly come from the graft donor.

The CDR3 region is CASSVGSSGEYEQYF. The CDR3 bases are TGTGCCAGCAGCGTAGGTAGTAGCGGGGAATACGAGCAGTACTTC. The chain links TRBV9 to TRBJ2-7; 8 nucleotides line up with TRBD2. CDR1 is SGDLS, CDR2 YYNGEE, per germline. The CDR3 sequence is 15 residues long. V dropped 0 bases and J dropped 4; count of bases not matched to a gene: 6. The full variable domain, with the rest looked up from reference TRBV9 and TRBJ2-7, is DSGVTQTPKHLITATGQRVTLRCSPRSGDLSVYWYQQSLDQGLQFLIQYYNGEERAKGNILERFSAQQFPDLHSELNLSSLELGDSALYFCASSVGSSGEYEQYFGPGTRLTVT.